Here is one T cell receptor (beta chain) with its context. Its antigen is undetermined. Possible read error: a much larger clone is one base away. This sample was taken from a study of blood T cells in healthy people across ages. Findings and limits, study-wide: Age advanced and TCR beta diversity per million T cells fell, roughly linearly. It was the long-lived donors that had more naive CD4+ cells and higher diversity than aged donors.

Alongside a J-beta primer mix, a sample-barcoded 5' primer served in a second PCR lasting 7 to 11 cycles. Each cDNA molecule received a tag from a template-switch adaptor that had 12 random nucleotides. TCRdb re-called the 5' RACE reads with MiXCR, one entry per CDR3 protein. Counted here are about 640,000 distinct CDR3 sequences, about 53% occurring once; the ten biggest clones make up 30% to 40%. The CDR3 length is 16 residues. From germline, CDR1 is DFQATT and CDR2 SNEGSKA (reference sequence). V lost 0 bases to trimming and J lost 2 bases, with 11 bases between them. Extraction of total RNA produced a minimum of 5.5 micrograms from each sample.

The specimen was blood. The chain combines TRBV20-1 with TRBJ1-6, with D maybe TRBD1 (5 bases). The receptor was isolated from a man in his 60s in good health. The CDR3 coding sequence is TGCAGTGCTAGAGACCTCCAGGGCCCCTATAATTCACCCCTCCACTTT. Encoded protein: CSARDLQGPYNSPLHF.